This TCR beta chain appears in the sequencing data of a study of regulatory T cells in long-lasting Graves disease (TCRdb year 2021). Background on the whole study: Patients with newly diagnosed Graves' disease had been on antithyroid drugs for under 3 months. Peripheral blood TCR sequencing and RNA sequencing compared persistent Graves' disease patients with newly diagnosed Graves' disease patients. A total of around 35 samples underwent TCR sequencing: approximately 13 from persistent and roughly 20 from newly diagnosed Graves' disease patients. The study was conducted in China and was registered as a clinical trial.

This clonotype was observed a handful of times. The target of this receptor is not known. Base qualities are not provided; no much larger clone lies one nucleotide away. Library construction relied on multiplex PCR. TCRdb shows the sequencer as Illumina HiSeq 4000. To build TCR beta libraries, CDR3 regions were amplified by Arm-PCR using iRepertoire HTBI primers. PCR products were gel purified before sequencing. The original pipeline was this. Gene usage analysis of CDR3 amino acid clonotypes used the approximately 62 TRBV and about 14 TRBJ segments found across samples. COPE and FqMerger were used to merge filtered high-quality paired reads into contigs. Contigs were aligned with BLAST to IMGT TRBV, TRBD and TRBJ reference genes, and CDR3 was defined per IMGT. Clonotypes above 0.1% frequency were classified as highly expanded clones. Shannon entropy was used to measure repertoire diversity, and the Gini coefficient was used to measure V-J evenness. A clonotype was considered public if more than one individual shared it. Through fastp at Q25 and MiXCR, TCRdb rebuilt clones from the public reads, retaining in-frame beta chains. Rows with a matching CDR3 protein are joined into one entry that keeps the most common DNA and genes. The V and J calls come from TCRdb's annotation, not from the publication. Within this sample are 450,000 to 500,000 distinct CDR3 sequences, with about 16% of them counted one time only. The ten largest clones represent 10% to 15% of the sample.

In the paper's terms, the time point label means: newly diagnosed GD, antithyroid drugs for less than 3 months. For both TCR sequencing and RNA sequencing, RNA was extracted from PBMCs using TRIzol. The diagnosis of Graves' disease was made according to American Thyroid Association guidelines. Recruitment of patients was carried out at an endocrinology department in Xi'an, China. From each patient, approximately 10 milliliters of peripheral blood was collected into an EDTA anticoagulant tube. Ficoll Paque Plus density gradient separation was used to isolate PBMCs, and no further T cell sorting was performed. An Agilent 2100 Bioanalyzer and agarose gel were used to check RNA quality, while a NanoDrop 2000 measured RNA concentration. CDR1 and CDR2 (LGHDT, YNNKEL) derive from the germline V gene (reference sequence). The germline ends are 7 bases apart after V is trimmed by 3 bases and J by 5 bases. The CDR3 contains 12 residues, cysteine and phenylalanine counted. The DNA shown is the 36-base CDR3, in frame from base 1.

The paper's findings and limits, for the study overall: The study examined only peripheral blood because the primary lesion, thyroid tissue, could not be accessed. A larger number of public clonotypes was shared among persistent patients (approximately 3,000) than among newly diagnosed patients (roughly 930). Only the TCR beta chain was sequenced and analyzed. Compared with newly diagnosed patients, persistent Graves' disease patients had lower TCR Shannon entropy and fewer highly expanded clones, which suggests clonal expansion. Persistent disease showed preferential use of TRBV28, TRBJ1-2 and TRBJ2-5, whereas newly diagnosed disease favored TRBV20-1 and TRBJ2-1. The small sample size was acknowledged by the authors as a limitation that may reduce accuracy.

This sample was also put to use in a study of T cells in Graves' hyperthyroidism and ophthalmopathy. As the second paper documents: Graves' hyperthyroidism was defined as stable when no progression to ophthalmopathy occurred over 18 months of follow-up. Hyperthyroidism patients were newly diagnosed, with disease duration under 2 months, and aged 18 to 65 years. The study excluded patients with uncontrolled infections, other autoimmune diseases, pregnancy or lactation. Diagnoses were based on clinical symptoms, serum thyroxine and TRAb, thyroid ultrasound and orbital computed tomography. A first-round RT-PCR of the TCR CDR3 used the HTBI primer set with the Qiagen OneStep RT-PCR kit. Most expanded thyroid clonotypes (frequency above 0.001) were also detected in blood, a finding suggesting that blood repertoires may reflect thyroid immune responses. In cross-validation, a model built on a 13 V-J signature told ophthalmopathy apart from stable hyperthyroidism with under 90% sensitivity and about 81% specificity, and in testing the same model reached 80%/75%. In validation, the model predicted progression to ophthalmopathy with around 71% sensitivity and less than 75% specificity, a median of about six months before onset. TCR V-J signatures able to tell the groups apart were searched for in a discovery cohort of about a hundred patients, of whom around 42 had Graves' ophthalmopathy and about 60 had stable Graves' hyperthyroidism. An independent validation cohort of around 19 hyperthyroidism patients and about 15 patients who later progressed to ophthalmopathy tested prospective prediction of ophthalmopathy. The 100 or so discovery patients were randomly split 7:3 into training and test sets. In more than 5 Graves' hyperthyroidism patients, the study also compared T-cell repertoires from thyroid tissue with T-cell repertoires from blood. Once sampling was done, hyperthyroidism patients were given methimazole at a starting dose of 30 mg daily, whereas ophthalmopathy patients were given high-dose intravenous methylprednisolone. Libraries were constructed in a second round of multiplex PCR, after which size selection and purification were carried out. The libraries were sequenced on an Illumina HiSeq2000 using paired-end 100 bp reads. SOAPnuke was used to process the raw data, removing reads that contained adapters or uncalled bases, had a mean Phred below 15, or lacked an exact match to the constant primer or identifier. High-quality paired reads were merged using COPE v1.2.5, and each unique nucleotide sequence was defined as a clonotype. Clonotypes were aligned to IMGT TRBV, TRBD and TRBJ reference segments using MiTCR v1.1. The analysis included only V-J combinations with a frequency above 0.0001, which together covered 99% to 99.2% of the repertoires. The TCS score was defined as the ratio of F50 (clonal expansion) to E x V (chaos), calculated using BLOSUM62-based TCRdist between CDR3 peptides within each V-J. Welch's t-statistics and random forest reduced just over 500 V-J features to 10 to 15, which were used in a naive Bayes classifier (R e1071). No statistical method was used to set the sample size in advance, and investigators knew the group allocation. According to the paper, TCR Vbeta CDR3 sequencing was carried out on more than 120 peripheral blood samples, which came from more than 40 ophthalmopathy, some 73 hyperthyroidism and roughly 17 progressor patients.

The chain was built from TRBV3-1 and TRBJ2-5, with no confidently assigned D gene. Sample: peripheral blood mononuclear cells (PBMCs), taken at new diagnosis, from a patient treated with antithyroid drugs. The receptor's source is a man between 35 and 55 years old with Graves disease. Donor details come from another sample of the same person, matched by shared clones. In nucleotide form, the sequence is TGTGCCAGCAGCCATATCGTGGAGACCCAGTACTTC. Translation gives CASSHIVETQYF.